A selection of T cell receptor beta chains follows, all from one sample in a study of T-cell reconstitution after alpha-beta-depleted transplantation in children. TCRdb processed the PCR reads anew with MiXCR; each CDR3 protein has one entry. The sample contains 780,000 or so distinct CDR3 sequences, under 20% of which appear only once. The material sequenced was PBMCs, mostly from graft donor cells, taken 360 days after TCRalphabeta/CD19-depleted stem cell transplant. Every receptor here comes from a male patient between 10 and 17 years old who had a stem cell transplant for acute lymphoblastic leukemia, so the T cells may come from the graft donor. Each CDR3 is given with its conserved first and last residue. Fields, in order: V gene, D gene, J gene, clone size, CDR3 protein, CDR3 DNA. The D gene is left open where the match is weak. The size of a clone is reported for some rows only, either as once, few or many, or as a class for expanded clones.

TRBV3-1	TRBD2	TRBJ2-1	-	CASSHPSGRRGNEQFF	TGTGCCAGCAGCCACCCTAGCGGGAGGCGGGGCAATGAGCAGTTCTTC
TRBV6-1	-	TRBJ2-1	-	CASSHLAGRVNEQFF	TGTGCCAGCAGCCACCTCGCCGGGAGAGTCAATGAGCAGTTCTTC
TRBV11-2	-	TRBJ2-2	few	CASSFTPWELFF	TGTGCCAGCAGCTTCACGCCCTGGGAGCTGTTTTTT
TRBV11-2	-	TRBJ1-3	few	CASRPSGDWNTIYF	TGTGCCAGCAGACCTAGCGGGGACTGGAACACCATATATTTT
TRBV20-1	-	TRBJ1-1	-	CSAGWLGTEAFF	TGCAGTGCTGGATGGTTGGGTACTGAAGCTTTCTTT
TRBV5-1	-	TRBJ2-7	many	CASSSQGYEQYF	TGTGCCAGCAGCTCACAGGGCTACGAGCAGTACTTC
TRBV4-1	TRBD2	TRBJ2-1	-	CASSRKDLGRLAGVTDEQFF	TGCGCCAGCAGCCGAAAAGACCTAGGTAGACTAGCGGGAGTAACGGATGAGCAGTTCTTC
TRBV10-3	TRBD2	TRBJ2-2	once	CAISPGTSGFDTGELFF	TGTGCCATCAGCCCCGGGACTAGCGGGTTCGACACCGGGGAGCTGTTTTTT
TRBV12-5	-	TRBJ2-1	-	CASGLAYNEQFF	TGTGCTAGTGGTTTGGCCTACAATGAGCAGTTCTTC
TRBV4-1	-	TRBJ1-5	few	CASSQGSSGGDQPQHF	TGCGCCAGCAGCCAAGGAAGTTCCGGGGGGGATCAGCCCCAGCATTTT
TRBV20-1	-	TRBJ2-5	few	CSARPWTLQETQYF	TGCAGTGCCAGGCCCTGGACACTTCAAGAGACCCAGTACTTC
TRBV12-2	-	TRBJ2-7	-	CASRLEVAWGYEQYF	TGTGCAAGTCGCTTAGAAGTAGCCTGGGGCTACGAGCAGTACTTC
TRBV20-1	-	TRBJ2-1	few	CSARGGLAESSSYNEQFF	TGCAGTGCTAGAGGGGGGCTAGCGGAAAGCAGCTCCTACAATGAGCAGTTCTTC
TRBV27	TRBD2	TRBJ2-1	-	CASSPRGAGRGEQFF	TGTGCCAGCAGTCCTCGAGGAGCCGGGAGGGGTGAGCAGTTCTTC
TRBV5-1	-	TRBJ2-7	few	CASSLSHGDSYEQYF	TGCGCCAGCAGCTTATCCCACGGCGACTCCTACGAGCAGTACTTC
TRBV12-3/TRBV12-4	-	TRBJ1-5	few	CASSFHRAGSSNQPQHF	TGTGCCAGCAGTTTTCATCGGGCAGGCAGTAGCAATCAGCCCCAGCATTTT